This entry describes one TCR beta chain. Its antigen is not identified. This entry belongs to a study of OX40 agonist ivuxolimab in advanced cancers. Overall study: Every 2 weeks, patients received ivuxolimab intravenously, dosed at 0.01 to 10 mg/kg.

Clones were read by immunoSEQ multiplex PCR, and TCRdb kept only the in-frame ones, dropping some. The sample consists of tens of thousands of clones, about 86% of them appearing once. Sampling of blood occurred at baseline, cycle 4 day 1, and cycle 7 day 1. General study results and limits: At doses 0.1 to 3.0 mg/kg, CD4+ and CD8+ clones expanded. More expanded clones were seen, on average, in CD8+ T cells than in CD4+.

The source material was CD4+ or CD8+ T cells sorted from blood, sampled in a trial of the OX40 agonist ivuxolimab. The TCR was taken from an adult with an advanced solid tumor such as melanoma, head and neck, liver or kidney cancer.

CDR3 nucleotide sequence: TGTGCCAGCAGCTTAGAGGCGGGACAGGAAGCTTTCTTT. Encoded protein: CASSLEAGQEAFF. V and J are TRBV11-3 and TRBJ1-1; 7 bases align to TRBD1. The length of the CDR3 is 13 residues. J was trimmed by 8 bases and V by 0 bases; bases with no gene match: 3. Looked up from germline, CDR1 is SGHNT and CDR2 is YENEEA.